This T cell receptor beta chain comes out of a study of T cells in Graves' hyperthyroidism and ophthalmopathy. Study-wide results and limits: Prediction of ophthalmopathy progression came a median around 6.1 months pre-onset.

The TCR beta CDR3 regions underwent amplification using RNA transcripts as the source. The TCR CDR3 was amplified in a first-round RT-PCR using the HTBI primer set. TCRdb independently ran MiXCR on the multiplex PCR reads; one entry per CDR3 protein. The sample shows 400,000 to 600,000 distinct CDR3 sequences, approximately 16% of them seen only once. Uncontrolled infection, other autoimmune disease, pregnancy or lactation disqualified patients from enrolment. Diagnostic decisions used clinical symptoms, serum thyroxine and TRAb, thyroid ultrasound and orbital computed tomography. Over 8 ml fresh peripheral blood yielded the PBMCs. The germline gives CDR1 SGHAT, CDR2 FQNNGV. V dropped 6 bases and J dropped 0 bases, with 32 bases sitting between them. This CDR3 is 22 amino acids long. In its sample, this clonotype was seen many times. Its antigen is as yet unknown.

This chain links TRBV11-2 with TRBJ2-2; tentative D call: TRBD2 (6 bases). This sequence originates from a young woman with Graves' ophthalmopathy. The sequenced sample was blood. CDR3 residues: CASSPTPYRPSDAVANTGELFF. The CDR3 region has the DNA TGTGCCAGCAGTCCTACGCCCTACCGACCTAGCGACGCTGTGGCGAACACCGGGGAGCTGTTTTTT.